A selection of T cell receptor beta chains follows, all from one sample in a study of kidney transplant recipient with SARS-CoV-2 infection. TCRdb independently ran MiXCR on the reads; one entry per CDR3 protein. The data show 200,000 to 300,000 distinct CDR3 sequences, less than 35% seen once. The sample in question was a blood sample, obtained at baseline and around day 120 from a kidney transplant recipient. Receptors were obtained from a male patient aged 25 to 39 who had COVID-19 and was a kidney transplant recipient. Some T cells may be provided by the graft donor. CDR3s include the opening cysteine and the closing phenylalanine or tryptophan. Each record gives: V gene, clone size, D gene, J gene, CDR3 protein, CDR3 DNA. A D gene is named only where the DNA matches it firmly. Some rows have no size entry. The others give once, few or many, or a class for an expanded clone.

>TRBV11-3|NA|TRBD1|TRBJ2-1
CASSPSTGAFLNEQFF
TGTGCCAGCAGCCCATCAACAGGGGCGTTTTTAAATGAGCAGTTCTTC
>TRBV2|many|NA|TRBJ1-4
CASQRVNEKLFF
TGTGCCAGCCAACGGGTTAATGAAAAACTGTTTTTT
>TRBV6-8|many|NA|TRBJ2-7
CASGASISYEQYF
TGTGCCAGCGGGGCCAGTATATCCTACGAGCAGTACTTC
>TRBV4-3|NA|TRBD2|TRBJ2-3
CASSQDRTSARSTDTQYF
TGCGCCAGCAGCCAGGACCGGACTAGCGCACGTAGCACAGATACGCAGTATTTT
>TRBV5-8|NA|NA|TRBJ1-2
CASCLAHPRKTYGYTF
TGTGCCAGCTGCCTCGCTCATCCACGAAAGACCTACGGCTACACCTTC
>TRBV27|many|NA|TRBJ2-1
CASSVTRFNEQFF
TGTGCCAGCAGTGTTACTAGGTTCAATGAGCAGTTCTTC
>TRBV5-4|NA|TRBD2|TRBJ2-1
CASSLGSGGMLDNEQFF
TGTGCCAGCAGCTTGGGTAGCGGGGGTATGCTAGACAATGAGCAGTTCTTC
>TRBV4-3|many|NA|TRBJ1-2
CASSMWEGRRKTYGYTF
TGCGCCAGCAGCATGTGGGAAGGACGTCGAAAGACCTATGGCTACACCTTC
>TRBV7-9|NA|NA|TRBJ2-1
CASSSTGVAYEQFF
TGTGCCAGCAGCTCCACCGGGGTAGCCTATGAGCAGTTCTTC
>TRBV3-2|NA|NA|TRBJ2-4
CASSQVTSKNIQYF
TGTGCCAGCAGCCAAGTTACTAGCAAAAACATTCAGTACTTC
>TRBV5-4|many|NA|TRBJ1-2
CASVHLVPGKTYGYTF
TGTGCCAGCGTACATCTCGTACCAGGAAAGACCTATGGCTACACCTTC
>TRBV20-1|many|NA|TRBJ2-1
CSARDWSLAGNEQFF
TGCAGTGCTAGAGATTGGTCGCTAGCAGGGAATGAGCAGTTCTTC
>TRBV25-1|many|NA|TRBJ1-2
CASSVHLELGKTYGYTF
TGTGCCAGCAGTGTCCATCTAGAACTGGGAAAGACCTATGGCTACACCTTC
>TRBV28|NA|NA|TRBJ1-4
CTSSLGAWEKLFF
TGTACCAGCAGTTTGGGGGCGTGGGAAAAACTGTTTTTT
>TRBV20-1|many|NA|TRBJ2-5
CSAETTGFRETQYF
TGCAGTGCTGAGACTACCGGATTTCGGGAGACCCAGTACTTC
>TRBV10-1|once|NA|TRBJ1-2
CASSVAIGSRKTYGYIF
NA
>TRBV20-1|NA|TRBD2|TRBJ2-5
CSARLAGVQETQYF
TGCAGTGCTAGACTAGCGGGGGTTCAAGAGACCCAGTACTTC
>TRBV6-2/TRBV6-3|many|NA|TRBJ2-7
CATTSLAVSYEQYF
TGTGCCACCACCTCACTAGCTGTAAGCTACGAGCAGTACTTC
>TRBV20-1|many|TRBD1|TRBJ2-7
CSARDRRYEQYF
TGCAGTGCCCGGGACAGGCGATACGAGCAGTACTTC
>TRBV18|many|NA|TRBJ1-3
CASSPGAAGNTIYF
TGTGCCAGCTCACCAGGGGCAGCTGGAAACACCATATATTTT
>TRBV19|once|TRBD1|TRBJ1-5
CASSTTGAFNNQPQHF
TGTGCCAGTAGTACGACAGGGGCTTTTAACAATCAGCCCCAGCATTTT
>TRBV12-3/TRBV12-4|few|TRBD1|TRBJ2-1
CASTSGTGSYNEQFF
TGTGCCAGCACCTCCGGGACAGGGTCCTACAATGAGCAGTTCTTC
>TRBV11-3|few|NA|TRBJ2-5
CASSLAGTFQETQYF
TGTGCCAGCAGCTTAGCCGGGACTTTCCAAGAGACCCAGTACTTC
>TRBV4-2|many|NA|TRBJ2-5
CASSQEVFQDQETQYF
TGTGCCAGCAGCCAAGAAGTGTTCCAGGACCAAGAGACCCAGTACTTC
>TRBV15|many|TRBD1|TRBJ2-5
CATSLDRGVGTQYF
TGTGCCACCAGCCTAGACAGGGGGGTTGGTACCCAGTACTTC
>TRBV24-1|many|NA|TRBJ2-3
CATSDLQGRDTQYF
TGTGCCACCAGTGATTTGCAGGGGAGAGATACGCAGTATTTT
>TRBV11-2|many|TRBD1|TRBJ1-5
CASSLGQAGQPQHF
TGTGCCAGCAGTCTAGGACAGGCAGGGCAGCCCCAGCATTTT
>TRBV19|many|TRBD2|TRBJ2-5
CASSPGLAAETQYF
TGTGCCAGTAGCCCGGGACTAGCGGCGGAGACCCAGTACTTC
>TRBV11-1|many|NA|TRBJ1-2
CASSGRYKAGKTYGYTF
TGTGCCAGCAGCGGGAGGTATAAGGCTGGAAAGACCTATGGCTACACCTTC
>TRBV20-1|many|TRBD2|TRBJ2-5
CSARDRAGEGQETQYF
TGCAGTGCTAGAGATCGAGCGGGAGAGGGGCAAGAGACCCAGTACTTC
>TRBV27|few|TRBD2|TRBJ2-3
CASSFPSGRFSTDTQYF
TGTGCCAGCAGTTTCCCTAGCGGGAGGTTTAGCACAGATACGCAGTATTTT
>TRBV7-2|NA|NA|TRBJ2-1
CASSLGVTSYNEQFF
TGTGCCAGCAGCTTAGGCGTCACCTCCTACAATGAGCAGTTCTTC
>TRBV9|many|NA|TRBJ2-2
CASSPLVGKGELFF
TGTGCCAGCAGCCCCCTAGTGGGGAAGGGGGAGCTGTTTTTT
>TRBV28|many|NA|TRBJ2-7
CASSFPGQGFYEQYF
TGTGCCAGCAGTTTCCCGGGGCAGGGTTTCTACGAGCAGTACTTC
>TRBV4-3|few|NA|TRBJ1-2
CASSGCPGRRKTYGYTF
TGCGCCAGCAGCGGGTGCCCAGGACGTCGAAAGACCTATGGCTACACCTTC
>TRBV12-2|many|NA|TRBJ1-2
CASRRDTTPRKTYGYTF
TGTGCAAGTCGCCGGGACACGACTCCACGAAAGACCTATGGCTACACCTTC
>TRBV10-3|many|NA|TRBJ2-2
CAISESGGALTGELFF
TGTGCCATCAGTGAGTCCGGTGGGGCGCTAACCGGGGAGCTGTTTTTT
>TRBV6-1|many|NA|TRBJ1-6
CASSEIIGSSPLHF
TGTGCCAGCAGTGAAATAATAGGGAGTTCACCCCTCCACTTT
>TRBV7-6|many|NA|TRBJ1-2
CASSFMFESRKTYGYTF
TGTGCCAGCAGCTTCATGTTTGAATCTCGAAAGACCTATGGCTACACCTTC